This T cell receptor beta chain was profiled in a study of blood T cells in healthy people across ages. Next came a second PCR, run for roughly 7 to 12 cycles, which used a sample-barcoded 5' primer along with a J-beta primer mix. TCRdb processed the 5' RACE reads anew with MiXCR; each CDR3 protein has one entry. The sample has some 750,000 distinct CDR3 sequences, about 20% seen once; the top ten hold less than 25%. The source of this sequence is a man aged 65 to 79 in good health. Sequencing used blood.

In DNA, the CDR3 is TGTGCCAGCAGCCCGGGACAGGTCTCCTACAATGAGCAGTTCTTC. This encodes CASSPGQVSYNEQFF. V gene TRBV7-9 combines with J gene TRBJ2-1, with 8 bases identical to TRBD1. The trim removed 5 bases at V and 0 bases at J, leaving 3 bases unmatched. CDR3 length: 15 amino acids. Germline V CDR1 and CDR2: SEHNR, FQNEAQ (reference sequence). The full variable domain, its missing parts supplied by reference TRBV7-9 and TRBJ2-1, is DTGVSQNPRHKITKRGQNVTFRCDPISEHNRLYWYRQTLGQGPEFLTYFQNEAQLEKSRLLSDRFSAERPKGSFSTLEIQRTEQGDSAMYLCASSPGQVSYNEQFFGPGTRLTVL.